This is a list of T cell receptor beta chains from one sample in a study of beta chain features in type 1 diabetes. Profiled with immunoSEQ multiplex PCR; TCRdb holds only in-frame clones, not every one. The sample has some 25,000 clones; over 60% are singletons. The sample was Tregs from blood. Source of these receptors: a woman aged 35 to 49 in good health. The conserved cysteine and the conserved F or W are not part of the CDR3 here.

>TRBV18
ASSPDRGYGYT
>TRBV19
ASTAGGTYNEQF
>TRBV10-2
ASRGRQDQFYGYT
>TRBV29-1
SGFLAGTYEQY
>TRBV5-6
ASSPSYGHRAGETQY
>TRBV9
ASGRGTGELF
>TRBV5-4
ASSRQGALAGELF
>TRBV4-1
ASSQAVQGYTEAF
>TRBV7-2
ASSPVVAGGTTDTQY
>TRBV7-9
ASSLATGPTYEQY
>TRBV25-1
ASSGGAYEQF
>TRBV7-2
ASSLEGLAPDTQY
>TRBV7-9
ASSVTLVNTEAF
>TRBV18
ASSPPGQESTDTQY
>TRBV9
ASTRGAGGTDTQY
>TRBV18
ASSPPRTGNTGELF
>TRBV9
ASSVTTDTQY
>TRBV7-2
ASSFSGMNTEAF
>TRBV19
ASSIDWTVTDTQY
>TRBV12-5
ASGWQFNQPQH
>TRBV14
ASSQDIGANVLT
>TRBV4-3
ASSQDRYGYT
>TRBV19
ASSPRTGGYGYT
>TRBV19
ASNRGRSYNEQF
>TRBV4-1
ASSLRSGGNQPQH
>TRBV5-1
ASSLDRVVNEQF
>TRBV5-1
ASSSGTTYEQY
>TRBV9
ASSVRGSGELF
>TRBV19
AGTGLAGARWGNEQF
>TRBV12-5
ASAQGQEWNTYEQY
>TRBV5-5
ASSLGQPYNEQF
>TRBV5-6
ASSPAWGSGAKNIQY
>TRBV29-1
SVVRGPSSTDTQY
>TRBV7-2
ASSFLIAGGKETQY
>TRBV7-2
ASSLGTDTQY
>TRBV11-2
ASSLGPGSGETQY
>TRBV6-6
ASRIATSYNEQF
>TRBV6-1
ASSGSFTYEQY
>TRBV18
ASSPGLNYEQY
>TRBV27
ASRFRDSRSGYT
>TRBV28
ASSILTGERHNEQF
>TRBV5-1
ASSLAGAGGYEQY
>TRBV7-9
ASSLFGGTPYGNSPLH
>TRBV5-6
ASSLFLAGGYNEQF
>TRBV9
ASSLGQGKETQY
>TRBV6-5
ASSSMVGGVTKEQY
>TRBV6-6
ASSYRGSQETQY
>TRBV10-3
AIRLESSHEQY
>TRBV5-1
ASSFAGGNVGELF
>TRBV5-1
ASSSAAGTGYGELF
>TRBV5-1
ASSWGDRVTEAF
>TRBV5-4
ASSFIAGDTQY
>TRBV7-2
ASSLHSGPQETQY
>TRBV18
ASSLLPNRVDRGYT
>TRBV5-1
ASSLVARVSDTGELF